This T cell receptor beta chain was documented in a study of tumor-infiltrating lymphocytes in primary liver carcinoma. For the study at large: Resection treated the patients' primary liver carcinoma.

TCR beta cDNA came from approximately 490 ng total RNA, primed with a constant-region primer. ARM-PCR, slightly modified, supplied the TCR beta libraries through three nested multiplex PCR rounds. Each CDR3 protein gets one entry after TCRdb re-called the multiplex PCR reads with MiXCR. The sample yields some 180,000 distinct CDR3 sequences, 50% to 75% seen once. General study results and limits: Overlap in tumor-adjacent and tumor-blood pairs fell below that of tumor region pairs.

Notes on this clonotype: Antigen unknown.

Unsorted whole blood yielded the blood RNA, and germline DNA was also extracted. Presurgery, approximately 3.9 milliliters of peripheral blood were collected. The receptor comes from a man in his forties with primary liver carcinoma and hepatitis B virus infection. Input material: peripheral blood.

The chain's CDR3 is CASSRPAMSTDTQYF. The CDR3 DNA reads TGCGCCAGCAGTAGACCAGCTATGAGCACAGATACGCAGTATTTT. The V call is TRBV10-2, the J call TRBJ2-3; D gene ambiguous. Trimming took off 5 bases at V and 0 bases at J, with 12 bases between the two ends. This CDR3 is built from 15 residues. The V gene's germline CDR1 is WSHSY and CDR2 SAAADI.